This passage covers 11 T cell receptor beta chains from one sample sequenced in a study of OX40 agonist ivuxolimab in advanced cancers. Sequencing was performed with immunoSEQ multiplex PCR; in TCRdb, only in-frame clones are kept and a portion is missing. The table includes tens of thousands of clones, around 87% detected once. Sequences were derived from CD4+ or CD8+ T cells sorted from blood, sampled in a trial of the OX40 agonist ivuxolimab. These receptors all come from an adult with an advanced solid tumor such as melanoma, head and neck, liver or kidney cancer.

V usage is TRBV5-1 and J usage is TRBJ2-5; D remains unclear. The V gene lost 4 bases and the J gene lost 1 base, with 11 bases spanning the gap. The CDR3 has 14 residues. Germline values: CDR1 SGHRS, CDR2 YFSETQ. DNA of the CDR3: TGCGCCAGCAGCGCTCGTGGTGGCCAAGAGACCCAGTACTTC. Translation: CASSARGGQETQYF.

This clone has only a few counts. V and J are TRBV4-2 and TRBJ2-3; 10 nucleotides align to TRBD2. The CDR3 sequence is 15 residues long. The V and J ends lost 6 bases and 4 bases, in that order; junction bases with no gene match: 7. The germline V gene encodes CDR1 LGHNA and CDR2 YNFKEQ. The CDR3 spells CASRSGTSAPDTQYF. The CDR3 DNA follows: TGTGCCAGCAGGTCCGGGACTAGCGCACCAGATACGCAGTATTTT.

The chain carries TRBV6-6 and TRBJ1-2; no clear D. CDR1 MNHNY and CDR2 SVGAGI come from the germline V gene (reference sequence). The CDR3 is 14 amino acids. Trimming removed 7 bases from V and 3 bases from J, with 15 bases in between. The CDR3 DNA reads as TGTGCCAGCAATACGGGCCTCCTCGACTATGGCTACACCTTC. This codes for CASNTGLLDYGYTF.

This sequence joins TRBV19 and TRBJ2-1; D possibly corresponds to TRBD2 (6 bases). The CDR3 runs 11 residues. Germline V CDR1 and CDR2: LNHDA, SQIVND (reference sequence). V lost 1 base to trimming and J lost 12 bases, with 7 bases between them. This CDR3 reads CASSIVGGQFF. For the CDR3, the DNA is TGTGCCAGTAGTATAGTCGGGGGGCAGTTCTTC.

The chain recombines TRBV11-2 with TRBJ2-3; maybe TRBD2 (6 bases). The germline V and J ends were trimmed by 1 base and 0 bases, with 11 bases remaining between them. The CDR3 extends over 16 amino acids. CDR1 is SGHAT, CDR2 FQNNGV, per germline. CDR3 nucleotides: TGTGCCAGCAGCTTAGGGGGGACTCTGAGCACAGATACGCAGTATTTT. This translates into CASSLGGTLSTDTQYF. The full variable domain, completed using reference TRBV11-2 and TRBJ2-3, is EAGVAQSPRYKIIEKRQSVAFWCNPISGHATLYWYQQILGQGPKLLIQFQNNGVVDDSQLPKDRFSAERLKGVDSTLKIQPAKLEDSAVYLCASSLGGTLSTDTQYFGPGTRLTVL.

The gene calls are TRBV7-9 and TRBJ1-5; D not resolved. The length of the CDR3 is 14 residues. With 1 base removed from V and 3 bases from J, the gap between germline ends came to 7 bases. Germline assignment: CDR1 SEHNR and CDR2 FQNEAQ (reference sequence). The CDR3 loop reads CASSLGSPNQPQHF. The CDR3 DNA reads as TGTGCCAGCAGCTTAGGATCCCCCAATCAGCCCCAGCATTTT.

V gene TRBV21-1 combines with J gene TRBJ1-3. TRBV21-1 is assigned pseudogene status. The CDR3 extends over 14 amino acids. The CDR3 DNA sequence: TGTGCCAGCACCCAACACGGATTATGCGACACCATATATTTT. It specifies CASTQHGLCDTIYF.

CDR3 sequence: CASSLGGDTQYF. The CDR3 DNA reads TGTGCCAGCAGCTTAGGTGGGGATACGCAGTATTTT. The rearrangement joins TRBV5-6 to TRBJ2-3; unclear D gene. Germline CDR1 reads SGHDT; CDR2 reads YYEEEE. V dropped 2 bases and J dropped 6 bases, with 7 bases sitting between them. The CDR3 covers 12 residues.

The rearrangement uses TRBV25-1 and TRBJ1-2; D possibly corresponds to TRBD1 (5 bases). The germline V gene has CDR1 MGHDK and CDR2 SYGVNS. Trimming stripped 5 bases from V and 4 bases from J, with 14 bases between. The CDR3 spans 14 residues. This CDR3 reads CASSWAGSTYGYTF. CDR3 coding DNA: TGTGCCAGCAGTTGGGCAGGGAGTACCTATGGCTACACCTTC.

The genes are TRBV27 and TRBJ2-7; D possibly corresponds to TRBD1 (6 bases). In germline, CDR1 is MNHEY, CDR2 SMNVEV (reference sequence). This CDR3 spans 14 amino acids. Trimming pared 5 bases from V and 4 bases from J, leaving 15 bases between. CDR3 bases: TGTGCCAGCAGTCCCCACGGCAGGGGATACGAGCAGTACTTC. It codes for CASSPHGRGYEQYF.

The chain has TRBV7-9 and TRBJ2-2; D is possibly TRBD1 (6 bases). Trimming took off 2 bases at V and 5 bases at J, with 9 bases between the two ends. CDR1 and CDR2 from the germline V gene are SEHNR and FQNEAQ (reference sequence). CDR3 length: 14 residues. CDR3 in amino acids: CASSLRTATGELFF. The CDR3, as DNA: TGTGCCAGCAGCTTAAGGACAGCAACCGGGGAGCTGTTTTTT.